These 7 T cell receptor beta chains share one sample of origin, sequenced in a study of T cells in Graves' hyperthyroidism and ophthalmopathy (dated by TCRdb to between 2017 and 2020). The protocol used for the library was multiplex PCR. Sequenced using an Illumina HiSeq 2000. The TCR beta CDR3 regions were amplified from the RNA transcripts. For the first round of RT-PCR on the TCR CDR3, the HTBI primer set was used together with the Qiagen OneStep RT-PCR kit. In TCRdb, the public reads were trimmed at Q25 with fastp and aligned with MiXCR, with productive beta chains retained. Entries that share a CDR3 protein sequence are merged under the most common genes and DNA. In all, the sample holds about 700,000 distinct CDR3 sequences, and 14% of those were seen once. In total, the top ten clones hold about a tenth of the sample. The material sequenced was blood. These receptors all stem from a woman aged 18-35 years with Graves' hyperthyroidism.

The CDR3 protein is CASSLLTGETQYF. CDR3 DNA sequence: TGTGCCAGCAGCTTACTAACAGGGGAGACCCAGTACTTC. The rearrangement uses TRBV7-9 and TRBJ2-5, with D perhaps TRBD1 (6 bases). The length of the CDR3 is 13 residues. CDR1 is SEHNR, CDR2 FQNEAQ, per germline (reference sequence). V was clipped by 2 bases and J by 5 bases, with 9 bases between them. Together with reference TRBV7-9 and TRBJ2-5, the CDR3 gives the full variable domain: DTGVSQNPRHKITKRGQNVTFRCDPISEHNRLYWYRQTLGQGPEFLTYFQNEAQLEKSRLLSDRFSAERPKGSFSTLEIQRTEQGDSAMYLCASSLLTGETQYFGPGTRLLVL.

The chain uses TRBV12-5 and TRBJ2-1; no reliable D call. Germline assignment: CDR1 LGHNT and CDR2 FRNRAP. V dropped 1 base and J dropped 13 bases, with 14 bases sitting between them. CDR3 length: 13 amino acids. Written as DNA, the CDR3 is TGTGCTAGTGGTTTGGGCCGGGCCTCCAAACAGTTCTTC. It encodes CASGLGRASKQFF.

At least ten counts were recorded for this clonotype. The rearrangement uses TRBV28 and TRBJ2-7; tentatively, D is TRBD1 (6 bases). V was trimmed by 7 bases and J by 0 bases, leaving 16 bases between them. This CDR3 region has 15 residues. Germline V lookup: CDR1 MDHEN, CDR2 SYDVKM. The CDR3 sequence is CASTPQTGSSYEQYF. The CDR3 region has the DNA TGTGCCAGCACCCCTCAAACAGGGAGCTCCTACGAGCAGTACTTC.

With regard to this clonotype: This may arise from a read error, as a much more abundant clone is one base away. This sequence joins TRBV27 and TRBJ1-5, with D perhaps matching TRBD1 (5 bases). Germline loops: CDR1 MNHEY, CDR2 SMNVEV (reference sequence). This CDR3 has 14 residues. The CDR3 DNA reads TGTGCCAACAGTTTCGGCCGTCAGGGTCAGCCCCAGCATTTT. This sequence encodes CANSFGRQGQPQHF.

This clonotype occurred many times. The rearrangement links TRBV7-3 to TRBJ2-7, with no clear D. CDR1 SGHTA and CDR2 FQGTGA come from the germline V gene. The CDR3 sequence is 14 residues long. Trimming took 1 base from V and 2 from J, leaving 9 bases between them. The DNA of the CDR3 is TGTGCCAGCAGCTTAATCAAGGTACCCTACGAGCAGTACTTC. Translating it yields CASSLIKVPYEQYF.

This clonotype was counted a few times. DNA of the CDR3: TGCAGTGCTAGAGCTCGCGGCAGGGCTAATGAAAAACTGTTTTTT. As protein: CSARARGRANEKLFF. V gene TRBV20-1 combines with J gene TRBJ1-4; a possible D gene is TRBD1 (5 bases). The CDR3 consists of 15 residues. V shed 1 base and J shed 3 bases, with 12 bases lying between them. Germline assignment: CDR1 DFQATT and CDR2 SNEGSKA (reference sequence).

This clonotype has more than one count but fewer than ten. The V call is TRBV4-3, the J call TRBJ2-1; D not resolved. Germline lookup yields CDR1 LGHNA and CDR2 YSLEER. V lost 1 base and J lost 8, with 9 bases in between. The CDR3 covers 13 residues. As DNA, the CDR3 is TGCGCCAGCAGCCAAGCCCTTCGAGATGAGCAGTTCTTC. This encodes CASSQALRDEQFF.